The 25 T cell receptor beta chains presented below share a single source sample, sequenced in a study of PD-L1 blockade in urothelial cancer. The protocol was immunoSEQ multiplex PCR, while the TCRdb copy is restricted to in-frame clones and leaves out a portion. The sample consists of about 130,000 clones, 70% to 85% of them appearing once. Time point meaning: pretreatment peripheral blood. The sequencing used PBMCs, collected around atezolizumab (anti-PD-L1) treatment. Receptor source: a man in his fifties or sixties with urothelial cancer.

This chain joins TRBV7-2 and TRBJ2-2, with D perhaps matching TRBD1 (5 bases). CDR1 and CDR2 from the germline V gene are SGHTA and FQGNSA. Trimming pared 4 bases from V and 0 bases from J, leaving 15 bases between. This CDR3 region has 17 residues. As DNA, the CDR3 is TGTGCCAGCAGCTCCCGAGGACATCTTTCGAACACCGGGGAGCTGTTTTTT. The encoded protein is CASSSRGHLSNTGELFF.

The CDR3 sequence is CASSVQASGFLNEQFF. As DNA, the CDR3 is TGTGCCAGCAGCGTACAAGCTAGCGGGTTCCTCAATGAGCAGTTCTTC. The chain is built from TRBV9 and TRBJ2-1, with 8 bases fitting TRBD2. The CDR3 totals 16 residues. V lost 1 base to trimming and J lost 6 bases; unmatched junction nucleotides: 9. The germline gives CDR1 SGDLS, CDR2 YYNGEE.

The table lists this clone with a count of one. The J gene is TRBJ1-6, the V gene TRBV6-1; D gene ambiguous. Germline CDR1 reads MNHNS; CDR2 reads SASEGT. The V end was cut by 2 bases, the J end by 4 bases, with 9 bases between. CDR3 length: 15 residues. Here the CDR3 DNA reads TGTGCCAGCAGTGAAATCGGGGAATATAATTCACCCCTCCACTTT. It is translated as CASSEIGEYNSPLHF.

This clone showed up just once. The rearrangement joins TRBV9 to TRBJ2-3; D gene uncertain. The ends were cut back, 0 bases at V and 6 bases at J, with 8 bases in the middle. Germline loops: CDR1 SGDLS, CDR2 YYNGEE. The CDR3 consists of 13 residues. The chain's CDR3 is CASSVVEADTQYF. The DNA of the CDR3 is TGTGCCAGCAGCGTAGTAGAGGCCGATACGCAGTATTTT.

This chain joins TRBV7-2 and TRBJ1-4; D unresolved. The CDR3 totals 13 residues. CDR1 and CDR2 from the germline V gene are SGHTA and FQGNSA. V was clipped by 5 bases and J by 0 bases, with 4 bases between them. For the CDR3, the DNA is TGTGCCAGCAGCCCGGCAACTAATGAAAAACTGTTTTTT. Amino acids: CASSPATNEKLFF.

The chain carries TRBV6-6 and TRBJ2-7; TRBD1 is a possible D gene (6 bases). Germline V gives CDR1 MNHNY, CDR2 SVGAGI (reference sequence). The CDR3 has 13 residues. The V end lost 2 bases, the J end lost 5 bases, and 10 bases lay between the germline ends. The CDR3 bases are TGTGCCAGCAGTTACCAACAGGGAAACGAGCAGTACTTC. Protein product: CASSYQQGNEQYF.

J is TRBJ1-6 and V is TRBV2, with D possibly TRBD1 on 6 matching bases. Germline CDR1 SNHLY, CDR2 FYNNEI. The CDR3 totals 15 residues. V lost 5 bases and J lost 7, with 15 bases in between. This chain's CDR3 is CASSTTGGSNSPLHF. The DNA for the CDR3 is TGTGCCAGCAGTACCACGGGGGGCTCAAATTCACCCCTCCACTTT.

This chain links TRBV18 with TRBJ2-7; TRBD1 is a possible D gene (7 bases). Deletions cut 3 bases from V and 3 bases from J, with 18 bases between. The CDR3 covers 16 residues. Germline assignment: CDR1 KGHSH and CDR2 LQKENI. This CDR3 is CASSPGIGGGSYEQYF. In DNA, the CDR3 is TGTGCCAGCTCACCGGGGATCGGAGGGGGCAGCTACGAGCAGTACTTC.

The V call is TRBV7-9, the J call TRBJ2-7; 9 positions match TRBD2. J gave up 3 bases and V 5 bases, and 5 bases lay outside the gene matches. CDR3 length: 14 residues. CDR1 is SEHNR and CDR2 is FQNEAQ in the germline V gene (reference sequence). The CDR3 DNA is TGTGCCAGCAGCCGGACTAGCGTTTACTACGAGCAGTACTTC. Amino acids: CASSRTSVYYEQYF. Filled out from reference TRBV7-9 and TRBJ2-7, the complete variable domain reads DTGVSQNPRHKITKRGQNVTFRCDPISEHNRLYWYRQTLGQGPEFLTYFQNEAQLEKSRLLSDRFSAERPKGSFSTLEIQRTEQGDSAMYLCASSRTSVYYEQYFGPGTRLTVT.

The rearrangement joins TRBV11-2 to TRBJ2-7; TRBD2 matches at 7 bases. The CDR3 spans 13 residues. After removal of 7 bases from V and 6 bases from J, the junction contained 9 bases not matched to a gene. The germline V gene has CDR1 SGHAT and CDR2 FQNNGV. CDR3: CASTSGSGVEQYF. Written as DNA, the CDR3 is TGTGCCAGCACCTCTGGAAGCGGGGTCGAGCAGTACTTC.

The gene calls are TRBV6-1 and TRBJ1-2; maybe TRBD1 (5 bases). The CDR3 has 15 residues. V was trimmed by 6 bases and J by 4 bases, leaving 18 bases between them. The V gene's germline CDR1 is MNHNS and CDR2 SASEGT. CDR3: CASSVSLGQGYGYTF. The CDR3 DNA follows: TGTGCCAGCAGCGTCTCGCTGGGGCAGGGCTATGGCTACACCTTC.

V and J are TRBV18 and TRBJ2-3, with D tentatively TRBD1 (6 bases). Trimming cost V 1 base and J 0 bases, with 14 bases left between them. CDR1 and CDR2 (germline): KGHSH, LQKENI. CDR3 length: 17 amino acids. The CDR3 spells CASSPLRAGASTDTQYF. The CDR3 DNA sequence: TGTGCCAGCTCACCACTTAGGGCAGGGGCAAGCACAGATACGCAGTATTTT.

The chain couples TRBV28 to TRBJ1-2; D may be TRBD1 (6 bases). V dropped 9 bases and J dropped 2 bases, with 16 bases sitting between them. Germline V CDR1 and CDR2: MDHEN, SYDVKM. CDR3 size: 14 residues. The CDR3 DNA follows: TGTGCCAGTAGATTGGGGGCCCTGAACTATGGCTACACCTTC. This translates into CASRLGALNYGYTF.

This clone appeared once. The rearrangement links TRBV18 to TRBJ1-1, with D possibly TRBD1 on 5 matching bases. This CDR3 has 13 amino acids. Germline values: CDR1 KGHSH, CDR2 LQKENI. Trimming shortened V by 6 bases and J by 1 base, and 9 bases separated the two germline ends. CDR3 coding DNA: TGTGCCAGCTCCACCGGACAGAACACTGAAGCTTTCTTT. Its protein product is CASSTGQNTEAFF.

The chain links TRBV6-5 to TRBJ2-6, with D perhaps TRBD1 (6 bases). The CDR3 is 15 amino acids. Germline CDR1 and CDR2: MNHEY and SVGAGI. V was shortened by 6 bases and J by 0 bases, with 9 bases between the two germline ends. The CDR3 reads CASRRTVSGANVLTF. The CDR3 nucleotides read TGTGCCAGCAGGAGGACAGTCTCTGGGGCCAACGTCCTGACTTTC.

The V and J genes are TRBV28 and TRBJ2-1; D is unclear. V was trimmed by 4 bases and J by 10 bases, leaving 8 bases between them. The germline gives CDR1 MDHEN, CDR2 SYDVKM. The CDR3 runs 11 residues. CDR3: CASSSTLEQFF. DNA for the CDR3: TGTGCCAGCAGTTCCACATTAGAGCAGTTCTTC.

The chain recombines TRBV5-5 with TRBJ1-6, with D possibly matching TRBD1 (6 bases). Germline lookup yields CDR1 SGHKS and CDR2 YYEKEE (reference sequence). The CDR3 covers 15 residues. V lost 4 bases and J lost 5, with 13 bases in between. CDR3 amino acids: CASSPVTGNNSPLHF. In nucleotides, the CDR3 is TGTGCCAGCAGCCCAGTGACAGGAAATAATTCACCCCTCCACTTT.

The CDR3 is CASSHRVRGYEQYF. The CDR3 DNA sequence: TGTGCCAGTAGCCACAGGGTAAGGGGCTACGAGCAGTACTTC. The chain joins TRBV19 to TRBJ2-7; maybe TRBD1 (6 bases). The germline CDR1 and CDR2 sequences are LNHDA and SQIVND (reference sequence). The V end was cut by 6 bases, the J end by 3 bases, with 15 bases between. CDR3 length: 14 amino acids.

The chain combines TRBV27 with TRBJ1-6; 10 positions match TRBD1. The germline V gene encodes CDR1 MNHEY and CDR2 SMNVEV (reference sequence). The CDR3 loop spans 15 amino acids. Trimming removed 5 bases from V and 9 bases from J; junction bases left unmatched: 7. For the CDR3, the DNA is TGTGCCAGCAGTCCCGGGACAGGGGTGGGTTCACCCCTCCACTTT. Protein sequence: CASSPGTGVGSPLHF.

The rearrangement joins TRBV28 to TRBJ1-4; the D gene is possibly TRBD1 (6 bases). CDR3 length: 14 residues. Trimming shortened V by 6 bases and J by 7 bases, and 15 bases separated the two germline ends. CDR1 and CDR2 (germline): MDHEN, SYDVKM. This CDR3 reads CASSKQGGSEKLFF. The CDR3 bases are TGTGCCAGCAGCAAACAGGGTGGGAGTGAAAAACTGTTTTTT. Using reference TRBV28 and TRBJ1-4 for the parts outside the CDR3, the full variable domain is DVKVTQSSRYLVKRTGEKVFLECVQDMDHENMFWYRQDPGLGLRLIYFSYDVKMKEKGDIPEGYSVSREKKERFSLILESASTNQTSMYLCASSKQGGSEKLFFGSGTQLSVL.

The chain is built from TRBV5-1 and TRBJ2-7; the match to TRBD1 covers 12 bases. The CDR3 runs to 16 residues. Trimming at V came to 4 bases and at J to 6 bases, leaving 11 bases not matched to a gene. The germline CDR1 and CDR2 sequences are SGHRS and YFSETQ. CDR3 protein: CASSRIPGQGAIEQYF. The DNA for the CDR3 is TGCGCCAGCAGCCGAATCCCGGGACAGGGGGCTATCGAGCAGTACTTC.

The chain combines TRBV5-6 with TRBJ2-3; D ambiguous. This CDR3 is 11 amino acids long. Germline loops: CDR1 SGHDT, CDR2 YYEEEE. Trimming shortened V by 3 bases and J by 10 bases, and 9 bases separated the two germline ends. The CDR3 DNA reads as TGTGCCAGCAGCTCCTCCGGTGCGCAGTATTTT. This gives the protein CASSSSGAQYF. Together with reference TRBV5-6 and TRBJ2-3, the CDR3 gives the full variable domain: DAGVTQSPTHLIKTRGQQVTLRCSPKSGHDTVSWYQQALGQGPQFIFQYYEEEERQRGNFPDRFSGHQFPNYSSELNVNALLLGDSALYLCASSSSGAQYFGPGTRLTVL.

This chain joins TRBV6-5 and TRBJ1-1, with D possibly matching TRBD1 (5 bases). The CDR3 consists of 14 residues. Germline CDR1 MNHEY, CDR2 SVGAGI. V gave up 6 bases and J gave up 2 bases, with 13 bases separating them. The CDR3 sequence: CASRALQGNTEAFF. The CDR3 bases are TGTGCCAGCAGAGCCCTCCAGGGAAACACTGAAGCTTTCTTT.

The chain uses TRBV6-1 and TRBJ2-5; D might be TRBD2 (5 bases). Deletions cut 2 bases from V and 4 bases from J, with 17 bases between. Germline V gene sequence: CDR1 MNHNS, CDR2 SASEGT. The CDR3 length is 16 residues. The DNA for the CDR3 is TGTGCCAGCAGTGAAATGGTCGGGGATGGAGCAGAGACCCAGTACTTC. Protein product: CASSEMVGDGAETQYF.

CDR3 DNA sequence: TGTGCCAGCAGTTTATGGAGGAATGAGCAGTTCTTC. Translating it yields CASSLWRNEQFF. The J gene is TRBJ2-1, the V gene TRBV28; D gene unclear. From germline, CDR1 is MDHEN and CDR2 SYDVKM. This CDR3 is built from 12 residues. Trimming stripped 0 bases from V and 7 bases from J, with 4 bases between.